Following are 4 T cell receptor beta chains from one sample sequenced in a study of CD8+CD57+ T cells in acquired aplastic anemia. Patients sequenced had flow cytometry evidence of CD8+CD57+ cell expansion. The template used for profiling TCR beta VDJ and CDR3 was genomic DNA. TCRdb fed the reads into MiXCR, producing one record per CDR3 protein. The table records roughly 290,000 distinct CDR3 sequences, under 65% of them present only once. Specimen: sorted CD4+, CD8+, or CD8+CD57+ T cells (not recorded which) from PBMCs. All receptors come from a human donor with aplastic anemia.

This clonotype was observed at least ten times. This chain connects TRBV4-1 to TRBJ2-1, with TRBD2 as a possible D gene (6 bases). The CDR3 consists of 15 residues. In germline, CDR1 is MGHRA, CDR2 YSYEKL. Trimming removed 0 bases from V and 8 bases from J, with 14 bases in between. CDR3 nucleotide sequence: TGCGCCAGCAGCCAAGATATAGCGGTGGGGGATGAGCAGTTCTTC. Its protein product is CASSQDIAVGDEQFF.

The V gene is TRBV19, the J gene TRBJ1-1; possibly TRBD1 for D (6 bases). The CDR3 has 15 residues. Germline V lookup: CDR1 LNHDA, CDR2 SQIVND (reference sequence). Between the trimmed V and J ends, which lost 1 base and 5 bases, there was a span of 14 bases. CDR3 residues: CASSIASRGWTEAFF. In DNA, the CDR3 is TGTGCCAGTAGTATAGCATCGAGGGGGTGGACTGAAGCTTTCTTT.

This clonotype was recorded only once. The genes are TRBV2 and TRBJ2-1, with TRBD2 identical over 10 bases. CDR1 is SNHLY, CDR2 FYNNEI, per germline. CDR3 length equals 15 residues. Germline trimming cut 2 bases from V and 6 bases from J; bases unmatched to any gene: 4. The DNA of the CDR3 is TGTGCCAGCAGTGAACTGGGACTAGCGACCAATGAGCAGTTCTTC. It translates to CASSELGLATNEQFF. Together with reference TRBV2 and TRBJ2-1, the CDR3 gives the full variable domain: EPEVTQTPSHQVTQMGQEVILRCVPISNHLYFYWYRQILGQKVEFLVSFYNNEISEKSEIFDDQFSVERPDGSNFTLKIRSTKLEDSAMYFCASSELGLATNEQFFGPGTRLTVL.

This clonotype was counted only a few times. The chain couples TRBV29-1 to TRBJ1-2; 9 bases fit TRBD1. Germline CDR1 SQVTM, CDR2 ANQGSEA. V lost 4 bases to trimming and J lost 10 bases; unmatched junction nucleotides: 1. This CDR3 spans 10 amino acids. For the CDR3, the DNA is TGCAGCGTTGGGACAGGGGCCTACACCTTC. Translated: CSVGTGAYTF.